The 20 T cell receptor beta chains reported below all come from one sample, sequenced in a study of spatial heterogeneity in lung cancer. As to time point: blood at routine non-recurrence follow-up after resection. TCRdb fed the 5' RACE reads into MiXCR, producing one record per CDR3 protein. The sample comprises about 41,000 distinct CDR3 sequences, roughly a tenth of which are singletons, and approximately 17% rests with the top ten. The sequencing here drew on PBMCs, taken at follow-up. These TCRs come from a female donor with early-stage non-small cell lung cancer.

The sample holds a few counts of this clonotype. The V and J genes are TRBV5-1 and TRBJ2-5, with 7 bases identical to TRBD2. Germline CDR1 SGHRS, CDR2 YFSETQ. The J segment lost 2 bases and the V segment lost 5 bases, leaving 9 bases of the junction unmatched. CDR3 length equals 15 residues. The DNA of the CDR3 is TGCGCCAGCAGTGGGGCTAGCGGATTTCAAGAGACCCAGTACTTC. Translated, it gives CASSGASGFQETQYF.

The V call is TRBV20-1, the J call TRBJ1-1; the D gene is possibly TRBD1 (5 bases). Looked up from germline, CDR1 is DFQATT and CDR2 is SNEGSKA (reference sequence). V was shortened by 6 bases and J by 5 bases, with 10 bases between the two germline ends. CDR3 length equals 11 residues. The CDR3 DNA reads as TGCAGTGCCGCCGGGGGGACTGAAGCTTTCTTT. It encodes CSAAGGTEAFF.

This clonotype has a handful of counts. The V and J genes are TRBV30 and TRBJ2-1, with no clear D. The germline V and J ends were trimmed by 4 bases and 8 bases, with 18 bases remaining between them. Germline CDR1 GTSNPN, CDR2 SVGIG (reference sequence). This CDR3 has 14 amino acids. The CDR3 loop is CAWTPLGVGYEQFF. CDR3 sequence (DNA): TGTGCCTGGACCCCTCTAGGAGTAGGCTATGAGCAGTTCTTC. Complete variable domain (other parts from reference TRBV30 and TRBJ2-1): SQTIHQWPATLVQPVGSPLSLECTVEGTSNPNLYWYRQAAGRGLQLLFYSVGIGQISSEVPQNLSASRPQDRQFILSSKKLLLSDSGFYLCAWTPLGVGYEQFFGPGTRLTVL.

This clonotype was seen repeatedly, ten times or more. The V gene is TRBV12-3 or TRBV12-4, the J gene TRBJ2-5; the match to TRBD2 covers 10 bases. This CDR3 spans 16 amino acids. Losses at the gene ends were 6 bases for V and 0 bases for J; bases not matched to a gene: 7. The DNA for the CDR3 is TGTGCCAGCAGCCGGAGCGGGGGGGGCTACCAAGAGACCCAGTACTTC. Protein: CASSRSGGGYQETQYF.

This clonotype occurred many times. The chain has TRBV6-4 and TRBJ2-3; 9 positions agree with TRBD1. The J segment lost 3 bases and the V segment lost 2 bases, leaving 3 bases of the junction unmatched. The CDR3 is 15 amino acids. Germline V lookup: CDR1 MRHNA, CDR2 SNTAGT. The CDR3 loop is CASSDPTGGTDTQYF. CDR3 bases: TGTGCCAGCAGTGACCCGACAGGGGGTACAGATACGCAGTATTTT.

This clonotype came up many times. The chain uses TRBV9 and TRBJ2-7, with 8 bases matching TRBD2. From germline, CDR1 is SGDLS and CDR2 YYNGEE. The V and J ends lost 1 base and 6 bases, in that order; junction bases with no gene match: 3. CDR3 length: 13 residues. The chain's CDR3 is CASSVRSGSEQYF. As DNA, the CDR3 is TGTGCCAGCAGCGTACGGAGCGGGAGCGAGCAGTACTTC. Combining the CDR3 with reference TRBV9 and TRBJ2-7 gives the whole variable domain DSGVTQTPKHLITATGQRVTLRCSPRSGDLSVYWYQQSLDQGLQFLIQYYNGEERAKGNILERFSAQQFPDLHSELNLSSLELGDSALYFCASSVRSGSEQYFGPGTRLTVT.

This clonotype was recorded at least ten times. CDR3 in DNA: TGTGCCAGCAGCTCGGACCCACGGGGGCCCCAGCATTTT. Translated, it gives CASSSDPRGPQHF. The chain joins TRBV7-3 to TRBJ1-5; D unclear. CDR1 and CDR2 (germline): SGHTA, FQGTGA. The length of the CDR3 is 13 residues. V lost 4 bases and J 9 bases, leaving 13 bases between the germline ends.

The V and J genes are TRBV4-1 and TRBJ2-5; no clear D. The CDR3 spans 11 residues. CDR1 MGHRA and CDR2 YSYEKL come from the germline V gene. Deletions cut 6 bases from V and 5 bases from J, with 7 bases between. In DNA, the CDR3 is TGCGCCAGCAGACCCCTGGAGACCCAGTACTTC. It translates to CASRPLETQYF.

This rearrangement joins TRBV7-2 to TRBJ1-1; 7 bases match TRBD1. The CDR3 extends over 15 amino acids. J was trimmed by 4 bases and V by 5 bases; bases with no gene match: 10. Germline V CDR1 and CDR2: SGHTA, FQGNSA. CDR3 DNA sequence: TGTGCCAGCAGCAAACAGGGGAATCTCTTCACTGAAGCTTTCTTT. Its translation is CASSKQGNLFTEAFF.

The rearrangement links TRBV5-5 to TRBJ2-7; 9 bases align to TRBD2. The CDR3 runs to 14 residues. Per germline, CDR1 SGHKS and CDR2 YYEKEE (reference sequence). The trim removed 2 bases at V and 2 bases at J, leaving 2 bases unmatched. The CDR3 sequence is CASSFRLAAYEQYF. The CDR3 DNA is TGTGCCAGCAGCTTCCGACTAGCGGCCTACGAGCAGTACTTC.

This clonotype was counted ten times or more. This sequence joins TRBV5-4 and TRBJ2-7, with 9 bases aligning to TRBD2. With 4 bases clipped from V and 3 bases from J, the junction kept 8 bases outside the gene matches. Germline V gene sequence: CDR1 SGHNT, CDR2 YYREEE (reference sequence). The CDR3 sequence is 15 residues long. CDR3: CASSRSGGSFYEQYF. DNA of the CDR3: TGTGCCAGCAGCCGAAGCGGGGGGAGCTTCTACGAGCAGTACTTC.

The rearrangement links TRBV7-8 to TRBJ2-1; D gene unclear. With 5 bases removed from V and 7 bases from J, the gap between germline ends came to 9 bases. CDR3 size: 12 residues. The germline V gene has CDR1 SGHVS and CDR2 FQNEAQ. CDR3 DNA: TGTGCCAGCAGCGGACGGGCTAATGAGCAGTTCTTC. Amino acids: CASSGRANEQFF.

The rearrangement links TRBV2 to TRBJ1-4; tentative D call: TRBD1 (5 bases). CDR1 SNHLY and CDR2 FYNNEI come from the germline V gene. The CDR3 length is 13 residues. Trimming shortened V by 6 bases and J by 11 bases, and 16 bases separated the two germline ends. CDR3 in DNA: TGTGCCAGCAGCCCGGGGGAGTTGCGGAAACTGTTTTTT. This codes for CASSPGELRKLFF.

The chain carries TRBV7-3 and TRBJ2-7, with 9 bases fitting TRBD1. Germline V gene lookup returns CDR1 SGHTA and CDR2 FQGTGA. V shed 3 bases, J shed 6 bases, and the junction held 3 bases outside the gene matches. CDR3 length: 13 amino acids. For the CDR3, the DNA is TGTGCCAGCAGCTTGGGACAGGGCCTCGAGCAGTACTTC. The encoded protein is CASSLGQGLEQYF.

CDR3: CASSTGRQETQYF. The CDR3 bases are TGTGCCAGTAGTACGGGGCGCCAAGAGACCCAGTACTTC. This chain joins TRBV19 and TRBJ2-5; D tentatively fits TRBD1 or TRBD2 (5 bases each). Germline loops: CDR1 LNHDA, CDR2 SQIVND (reference sequence). The CDR3 has 13 residues. Trimming removed 4 bases at V and 1 base at J, with 7 bases between.

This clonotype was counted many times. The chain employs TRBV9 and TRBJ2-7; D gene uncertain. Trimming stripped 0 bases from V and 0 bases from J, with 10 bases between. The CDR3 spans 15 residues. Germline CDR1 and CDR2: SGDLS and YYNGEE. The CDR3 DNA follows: TGTGCCAGCAGCGTAGCGGCCGTGAGCTCCTACGAGCAGTACTTC. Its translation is CASSVAAVSSYEQYF.

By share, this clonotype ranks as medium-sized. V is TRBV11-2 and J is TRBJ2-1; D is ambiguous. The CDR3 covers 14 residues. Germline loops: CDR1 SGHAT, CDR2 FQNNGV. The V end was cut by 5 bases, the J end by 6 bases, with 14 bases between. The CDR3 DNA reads TGTGCCAGCAGCGGCCTCGTACAATTCAATGAGCAGTTCTTC. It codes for CASSGLVQFNEQFF.

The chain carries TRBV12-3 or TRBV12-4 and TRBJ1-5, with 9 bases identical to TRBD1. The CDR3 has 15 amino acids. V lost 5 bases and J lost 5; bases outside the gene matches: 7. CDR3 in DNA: TGTGCCAGCAGTCCCCGGGACAGGGACCATCAGCCCCAGCATTTT. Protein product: CASSPRDRDHQPQHF.

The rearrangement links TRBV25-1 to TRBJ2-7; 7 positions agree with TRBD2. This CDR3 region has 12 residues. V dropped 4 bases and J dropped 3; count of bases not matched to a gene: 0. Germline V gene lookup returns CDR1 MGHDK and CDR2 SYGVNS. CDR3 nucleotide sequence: TGTGCCAGCAGTGCGGGGGGCTACGAGCAGTACTTC. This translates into CASSAGGYEQYF.

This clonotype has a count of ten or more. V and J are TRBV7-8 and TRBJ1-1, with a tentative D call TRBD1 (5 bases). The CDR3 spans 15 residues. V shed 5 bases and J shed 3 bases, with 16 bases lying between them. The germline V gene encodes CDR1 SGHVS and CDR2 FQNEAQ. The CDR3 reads CASSQWGRADTEAFF. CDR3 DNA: TGTGCCAGCAGCCAATGGGGCAGGGCTGACACTGAAGCTTTCTTT.